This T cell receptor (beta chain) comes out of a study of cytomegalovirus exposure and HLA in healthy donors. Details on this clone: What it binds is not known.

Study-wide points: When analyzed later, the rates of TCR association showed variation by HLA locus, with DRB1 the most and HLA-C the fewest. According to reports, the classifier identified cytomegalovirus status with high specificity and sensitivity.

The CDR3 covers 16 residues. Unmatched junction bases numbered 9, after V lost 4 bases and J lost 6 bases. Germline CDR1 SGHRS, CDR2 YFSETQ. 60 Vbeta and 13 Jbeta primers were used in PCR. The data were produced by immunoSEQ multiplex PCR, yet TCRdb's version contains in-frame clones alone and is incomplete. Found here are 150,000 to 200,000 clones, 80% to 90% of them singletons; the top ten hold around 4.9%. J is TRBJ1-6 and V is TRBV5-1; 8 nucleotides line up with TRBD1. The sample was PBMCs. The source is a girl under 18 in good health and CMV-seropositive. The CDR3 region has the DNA TGCGCCAGCAGCGAGGGCCCCGACAGGGGTAATTCACCCCTCCACTTT. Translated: CASSEGPDRGNSPLHF.